This T cell receptor (beta chain) was retrieved from a study of blood T cell repertoires in COVID-19. At the level of the study: From the United States, Italy and Spain came samples of acute and convalescent COVID-19. T cells, B-cell-depleted T cells, or PBMCs supplied cDNA or gDNA.

Original data processing: Reference gene primer amplification yielded estimated nucleated cell counts. The repertoire was sequenced with immunoSEQ multiplex PCR; TCRdb's copy has only in-frame clones and lacks some. That table is the source of V, J and clone size, and D and trimming were worked out from the DNA. Found here are fewer than 110,000 clones, around 90% of them singletons; the top ten hold roughly 1.3%. CDR3 length: 16 residues. The V and J ends lost 3 bases and 4 bases, in that order; junction bases with no gene match: 8. Germline-derived CDR1 and CDR2 are SGHKS and YYEKEE (reference sequence).

The material sequenced was peripheral blood. The TCR sequence derives from a woman aged 30 to 39 with acute or convalescent COVID-19. The chain carries TRBV5-5 and TRBJ1-1, with 11 bases fitting TRBD1. This chain's CDR3 is CASSSRGTGGITEAFF. The CDR3, as DNA: TGTGCCAGCAGCTCCAGAGGGACAGGGGGGATCACTGAAGCTTTCTTT.